There are a few counts of the clone carrying this T cell receptor (beta chain). TCRdb's copy holds only in-frame clones and misses some; the assay was immunoSEQ multiplex PCR. The sample contains around 160,000 clones, about 86% of which appear only once. The data derive from a study of blood T cell repertoires in COVID-19. Study-wide background: Collection of acute and convalescent COVID-19 samples took place in the United States, Italy and Spain. The cDNA or gDNA used as material had been derived from T cells, B-cell-depleted T cells, or PBMCs.

CDR1 and CDR2 (germline): GTSNPN, SVGIG (reference sequence). The CDR3 totals 12 residues. Trimming took off 2 bases at V and 9 bases at J, with 13 bases between the two ends. The chain joins TRBV30 to TRBJ1-2; the D gene is possibly TRBD1 (5 bases). The receptor's source is a woman over 75 with acute or convalescent COVID-19. Source material: peripheral blood. CDR3 residues: CAWSSRGVSYTF. DNA of the CDR3: TGTGCCTGGAGTTCCCGGGGGGTGAGCTACACCTTC.